The present entry profiles one T cell receptor beta chain with its context. Its antigen remains unknown. Germline values: CDR1 SGHAT, CDR2 FQNNGV. The CDR3 consists of 16 residues. Losses at the gene ends were 4 bases for V and 4 bases for J; bases not matched to a gene: 10. The data derive from a study of shared clonotypes between healthy human individuals. Study background: Each donor had three CD4 naive, three CD4 memory, two CD8 naive and one CD8 memory plate. Study results and limitations: In a few donors, around 5.5% of naive CD4 clonotypes appeared in common.

CD8 cells classed as naive were CD45RO-negative and positively selected for CCR7, excluding terminally differentiated effector memory CD45RA+ cells. Samples underwent the assay at deep level. It was across several immunoSEQ plates that each subset's genomic DNA was evenly split. The table came from immunoSEQ multiplex PCR; TCRdb's copy has only in-frame clones and leaves some out. The sample records 800,000 or so clones, about 96% being singletons. The specimen was naive CD8+ T cells sorted from blood. The TCR comes from a man younger than 45 in good health. The chain is built from TRBV11-2 and TRBJ1-2; 9 bases line up with TRBD1. The CDR3 DNA sequence: TGTGCCAGCAGCTCTGGGGACAGGGATCTACCCTATGGCTACACCTTC. Translated: CASSSGDRDLPYGYTF.